This is a list of T cell receptor beta chains from one sample in a study of beta chain features in type 1 diabetes. Some clones are missing from TCRdb's copy, which holds only in-frame ones; the method was immunoSEQ multiplex PCR. The sample contains roughly 240,000 clones, about 23% of which appear only once. Sequenced sample: naive CD4+ T cells from blood. Every receptor here comes from a woman in her twenties or thirties with type 1 diabetes. CDR3s leave out the opening cysteine and the closing phenylalanine or tryptophan. The size of a clone is reported for some rows only, either as once, few or many, or as a class for expanded clones.

abundance,j_gene,v_gene,CDR3aa
NA,TRBJ2-5,TRBV6-5,ASKLQGAQETQY
NA,TRBJ1-1,TRBV11-3,ASSFDTEAF
few,TRBJ2-1,TRBV29-1,SAPGQTYNEQF
NA,TRBJ1-2,TRBV4-1,ASSQAQGSNYGYT
NA,TRBJ2-2,TRBV5-6,ASSQQREWRTGELF
NA,TRBJ2-3,TRBV19,ASSISLAGDTQY
NA,TRBJ1-2,TRBV11-2,ASSPGQDYGYT
NA,TRBJ2-5,TRBV23-1,ASSLPGQQETQY
NA,TRBJ2-2,TRBV27,ASAPNSGSRRELF
few,TRBJ1-2,TRBV28,ASSSPDRRTYGYT
NA,TRBJ2-7,TRBV27,ASSHPGQVMY
few,TRBJ1-2,TRBV5-4,ASSLGGTGGVEYT
few,TRBJ2-7,TRBV21-1,AGNLTPGTGAYEQY
NA,TRBJ2-5,TRBV30,AWSVGGQETQY
NA,TRBJ2-7,TRBV19,ASSRDFSYEQY
few,TRBJ1-5,TRBV28,ASSLLAEAINQPQH
NA,TRBJ2-3,TRBV29-1,SVRQGGGTDTQY
few,TRBJ2-3,TRBV30,AWTSGSLGDTQY
NA,TRBJ1-1,TRBV29-1,SGNRRKNTEAF
NA,TRBJ1-2,TRBV20-1,SAVPGNGYT
NA,TRBJ2-3,TRBV21-1,ASSNRADTQY
few,TRBJ2-7,TRBV18,ASSPRGLGYEQY
NA,TRBJ2-7,TRBV30,AWSVPGGYYEQY
NA,TRBJ2-1,TRBV19,ASSIERVGYNEQF
NA,TRBJ2-1,TRBV28,ASSLEAPEQF
NA,TRBJ2-1,TRBV6-1,ASSERRGLSYNEQF
NA,TRBJ2-4,TRBV19,ASSIGDRDNIQY
NA,TRBJ2-5,TRBV5-4,ASSQYREETQY
NA,TRBJ2-4,TRBV6-5,ASILGGTKNIQY
NA,TRBJ1-2,TRBV6-6,ASSYEGVYGYT
NA,TRBJ2-5,TRBV20-1,SDGGETQY
few,TRBJ2-4,TRBV4-1,ASSQDRLAKNIQY
NA,TRBJ1-4,TRBV19,ASGTATNEKLF
NA,TRBJ2-7,TRBV7-2,ASVFSYEQY
NA,TRBJ2-1,TRBV5-1,ASSLAVLAGNYNEQF
few,TRBJ2-1,TRBV28,AGQGANEQF
NA,TRBJ2-1,TRBV5-6,ASTMGLENNEQF
NA,TRBJ1-5,TRBV30,AWSVLGGQPQH
few,TRBJ1-5,TRBV28,ASGYRANQPQH
few,TRBJ1-2,TRBV27,ASSLLPGQGQGYT
NA,TRBJ2-1,TRBV19,ASTGLAGVGEQF
few,TRBJ1-1,TRBV27,ASSLEGQGFTEAF
NA,TRBJ2-5,TRBV5-4,ASSFYYQETQY
once,TRBJ1-1,TRBV6-4,ASSAAGGTEAF
NA,TRBJ2-7,TRBV10-3,AIRPGGVTPLGEQY
few,TRBJ2-7,TRBV9,ASSGLAGNEQY
few,TRBJ2-1,TRBV5-1,ASSLEREEGEQF
few,TRBJ2-6,TRBV5-6,ASSLQGQSSGANVLT
NA,TRBJ2-5,TRBV5-1,ASRTYPGLAGDTAQY
NA,TRBJ2-2,TRBV29-1,SVEGRANTGELF
few,TRBJ1-1,TRBV29-1,SVYGQGQTEAF
NA,TRBJ1-2,TRBV19,ASSIVSTTGSYGYT
NA,TRBJ2-1,TRBV12-5,ASGLVRFGSRRGNEQF
few,TRBJ2-5,TRBV9,ASSVVGQGKETQY
NA,TRBJ2-3,TRBV18,ASSPLGGTGTDTQY
NA,TRBJ2-1,TRBV4-2,ASSQDTERVNEQF
few,TRBJ2-7,TRBV5-1,ASSLTGRQFYEQY